A selection of T cell receptor beta chains follows, all from one sample in a study of blood T cells in healthy people across ages. Each CDR3 protein gets one entry after TCRdb re-called the 5' RACE reads with MiXCR. The top ten clones hold roughly 12% of a sample with 650,000 or so distinct CDR3 sequences, 52% of them seen once. The sequenced sample consisted of blood. The receptors shown here come from a woman of 80 years or more in good health. CDR3s include the opening cysteine and the closing phenylalanine or tryptophan. Each record gives: V gene, D gene, J gene, clone size, CDR3 DNA, CDR3 protein. A D gene is named only where the DNA matches it firmly. Clone sizes are given selectively: once, few, many, or a class where the clone is expanded.

>TRBV25-1|NA|TRBJ1-4|NA
TGTGCCAGCAGTGGCGGGGGGTTATCGGAAAAACTGTTTTTT
CASSGGGLSEKLFF
>TRBV7-9|NA|TRBJ1-5|NA
TGTGCCAGCAGCTTTGAGACGCGGAACAATCAGCCCCAGCATTTT
CASSFETRNNQPQHF
>TRBV6-6|NA|TRBJ1-2|NA
TGTGCCAGCAGCTTATTTACCAGGCAGTACTATGGCTACACCTTC
CASSLFTRQYYGYTF
>TRBV5-1|NA|TRBJ1-1|NA
TGCGCCAGCAGCGTAGGGACGGAGAACACTGAAGCTTTCTTT
CASSVGTENTEAFF
>TRBV9|NA|TRBJ2-5|NA
TGTGCCAGCAACGCCAGGACAGCTCAAGAGACCCAGTACTTC
CASNARTAQETQYF
>TRBV4-1|NA|TRBJ2-5|few
TGCGCCAGCAGCCAAGAACCGGCCCTAACGGTCGCCAATGAGCAGTACTTC
CASSQEPALTVANEQYF
>TRBV7-3|NA|TRBJ2-5|NA
TGTGCCTCCCAACCGGGCCTCGGAGAGACCCAGTACTTC
CASQPGLGETQYF
>TRBV11-2|NA|TRBJ2-1|few
TGTGCCAGCAGCAAACTTGACATAGGTTATATCGATGAGCAGTTCTTC
CASSKLDIGYIDEQFF
>TRBV20-1|TRBD1|TRBJ2-3|NA
TGCAGTGCTAGAGATCGAACAGGGGCGACAGATACGCAGTATTTT
CSARDRTGATDTQYF
>TRBV28|NA|TRBJ1-2|NA
TGTGCCAGCGGGGACACCCGGCGCTACGGCTACACCTTC
CASGDTRRYGYTF
>TRBV29-1|NA|TRBJ2-7|few
TGCAGCGTTGAAGACGGGAACTTTTGGGAGCAGTACTTC
CSVEDGNFWEQYF
>TRBV6-6|NA|TRBJ2-3|many
TGTGCCAGCACTTCTAGGTCTAAGAGTGCAGATACGCAGTATTTT
CASTSRSKSADTQYF
>TRBV12-3/TRBV12-4|TRBD2|TRBJ2-3|NA
TGTGCCAGCAGAAGAAATAAAGGGACTAGCGGGACCTCAGATACGCAGTATTTT
CASRRNKGTSGTSDTQYF
>TRBV5-1|TRBD2|TRBJ2-3|many
TGCGCCAGCGGAGATACTAGCGGGAGCATTGGTACGCAGTATTTT
CASGDTSGSIGTQYF
>TRBV7-2|TRBD2|TRBJ2-5|NA
TGTGCCAGCAGCCCTGAGGGAGGGTCAGTGACCCAGTACTTC
CASSPEGGSVTQYF
>TRBV7-9|NA|TRBJ2-1|many
TGTGCCAGCAGCTCGGGGAAAAACAATGAGCAGTTCTTC
CASSSGKNNEQFF
>TRBV3-1|NA|TRBJ2-5|many
TGTGCCAGCAGCCAAGGTTTGGGGGAGACCCAGTACTTC
CASSQGLGETQYF
>TRBV6-5|NA|TRBJ2-1|NA
TGTGCCAGCAGACCCACTAGCTTTGGAGATACGCAGTTCTTC
CASRPTSFGDTQFF
>TRBV5-1|TRBD2|TRBJ2-1|NA
TGCGCCAGCAGCCTCACTAGCGGGAGAACCTACAATGAGCAGTTCTTC
CASSLTSGRTYNEQFF
>TRBV6-5|TRBD1|TRBJ1-4|NA
TGTGCCAGCAGTTACGGACAGGGGAAGAGTGAAAAACTGTTTTTT
CASSYGQGKSEKLFF
>TRBV19|NA|TRBJ2-5|NA
TGTGCCAGTAGTGCGCAGAAAGAGACCCAGTACTTC
CASSAQKETQYF
>TRBV5-1|NA|TRBJ2-5|NA
TGCGCCAGCAGCTTGAAAGGGACCCCGGAGGGGACCCAGTACTTC
CASSLKGTPEGTQYF
>TRBV7-6|TRBD1|TRBJ1-5|NA
TGTGCCAGCAGCAACAGGGGTTATCAGCCCCAGCATTTT
CASSNRGYQPQHF
>TRBV6-1|TRBD2|TRBJ2-1|few
TGTGCCAGCAGTACCCGGGACTACTCCTACAATGAGCAGTTCTTC
CASSTRDYSYNEQFF
>TRBV6-5|NA|TRBJ2-3|NA
TGTGCCAGCAGTTACCCGGGACTGTCAGGGCAGTATTTT
CASSYPGLSGQYF
>TRBV12-3/TRBV12-4|TRBD1|TRBJ1-5|many
TGTGCCAGCAGTTTAGAGACAGGGAGCAATCAGCCCCAGCATTTT
CASSLETGSNQPQHF
>TRBV18|NA|TRBJ2-7|many
TGTGCCAGCTCACCAGCGGTTAACTACGAGCAGTACTTC
CASSPAVNYEQYF
>TRBV20-1|NA|TRBJ1-4|NA
TGCAGTGCTAGAGATTATCTAGCCGCGGGCAGGGATAATGAAAAACTGTTTTTT
CSARDYLAAGRDNEKLFF
>TRBV7-9|NA|TRBJ2-7|NA
TGTGCCAGCCGCACAGAAGCGTACGAGCAGTACTTC
CASRTEAYEQYF
>TRBV29-1|NA|TRBJ2-1|NA
TGCAGCGTAACGGGAATCCCCTACAATGAGCAGTTCTTC
CSVTGIPYNEQFF
>TRBV28|NA|TRBJ2-5|NA
TGTGCCAGCAGTTTAGGGAGAGACAGACTTCAAGAGACCCAGTACTTC
CASSLGRDRLQETQYF
>TRBV24-1|NA|TRBJ2-5|NA
TGTGCCACCAGTGATGGCGGGACAGCCTCCCAAGAGACCCAGTACTTC
CATSDGGTASQETQYF
>TRBV7-9|NA|TRBJ2-1|NA
TGTGCCAGCAGCTTTTCCTCTAGAGCTTTGCCGTTCTTC
CASSFSSRALPFF
>TRBV28|NA|TRBJ2-5|NA
TGTGCCAGCAGTCGAGGTTGGACCCAAGAGACCCAGTACTTC
CASSRGWTQETQYF
>TRBV27|TRBD1|TRBJ1-2|NA
TGTGCCAGCAGTCGGACAGGGGGCGCGTACCATGGCTACACCTTC
CASSRTGGAYHGYTF